The T cell receptor beta chain described here comes from a study of control samples from healthy donors and cancer patients. Profiled with immunoSEQ multiplex PCR; TCRdb holds only in-frame clones, not every one. The repertoire holds tens of thousands of clones, with 88% as singletons. V was shortened by 2 bases and J by 15 bases, with 17 bases between the two germline ends. This CDR3 is 13 amino acids long. Germline V gives CDR1 ENHRY, CDR2 SYGVKD. The sample taken for sequencing was PBMCs. The chain recombines TRBV10-3 with TRBJ2-1, with no clear D. The clonotype comes from a man aged 50 or older with head and neck cancer. CDR3: CAISENNGDMRFF. CDR3 DNA sequence: TGTGCCATCAGTGAGAATAACGGAGATATGCGGTTCTTC.